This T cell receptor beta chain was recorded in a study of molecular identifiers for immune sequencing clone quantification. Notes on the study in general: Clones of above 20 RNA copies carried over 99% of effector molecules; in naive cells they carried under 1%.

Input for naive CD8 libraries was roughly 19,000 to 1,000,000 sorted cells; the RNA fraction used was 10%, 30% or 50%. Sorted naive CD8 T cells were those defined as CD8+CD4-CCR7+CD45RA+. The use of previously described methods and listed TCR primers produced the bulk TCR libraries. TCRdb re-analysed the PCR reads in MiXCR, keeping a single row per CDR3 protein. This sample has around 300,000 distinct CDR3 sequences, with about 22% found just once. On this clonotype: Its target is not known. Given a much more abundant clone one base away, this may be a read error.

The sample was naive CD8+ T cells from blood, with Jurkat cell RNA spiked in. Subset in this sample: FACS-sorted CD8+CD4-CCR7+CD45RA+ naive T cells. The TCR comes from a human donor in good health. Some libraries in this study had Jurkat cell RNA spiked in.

The CDR3 region has the DNA TGTACCAGCAGTTTATTTTCCCAAGATACGCAGTATTTT. Its protein product is CTSSLFSQDTQYF. The chain employs TRBV27 and TRBJ2-3; D is unclear. Germline CDR1 reads MNHEY; CDR2 reads SMNVEV (reference sequence). The CDR3 is 13 residues long.